This T cell receptor (beta chain) was documented in a study of early T cells in non-severe SARS-CoV-2 infection. Looking at the study overall: Bulk RNA isolated from unsorted whole blood underwent sequencing; chains were not paired.

Trimming took off 6 bases at V and 7 bases at J, with 13 bases between the two ends. The CDR3 length is 13 residues. The germline V gene has CDR1 MNHEY and CDR2 SVGEGT. The TCR library protocol was used to attach unique molecular identifiers. These identifiers were attached to individual cDNA molecules. In TCRdb, the 5' RACE reads were re-called with MiXCR into one record per CDR3 protein. The sample includes 55,000 to 75,000 distinct CDR3 sequences, about 6% seen only once; the top ten take roughly 3.5%. Ten or more counts support this clonotype. Antigen unknown. General study results and limits: Anti-spike CD8 specificities were favored by VDJdb matching, whose results missed private and CD4 specificities.

The material was whole blood, obtained at baseline. The chain links TRBV6-2 or TRBV6-3 to TRBJ1-5, with D perhaps matching TRBD1 (5 bases). This TCR derives from an adult who was a healthcare worker with PCR-confirmed SARS-CoV-2 infection or an uninfected control (not recorded which). CDR3 amino acids: CASSPRGTQPQHF. DNA for the CDR3: TGTGCCAGCAGCCCTAGAGGGACGCAGCCCCAGCATTTT.